Shown below are 8 T cell receptor beta chains from a single sample sequenced in a study of blood T cell repertoires in COVID-19. Clones were sequenced by immunoSEQ multiplex PCR, and TCRdb holds only the in-frame ones, with some missing. The sample carries about 330,000 clones, around 89% recorded once. The sample comprised peripheral blood. Receptors were obtained from a woman between 50 and 59 years old with active or convalescent COVID-19.

The chain carries TRBV15 and TRBJ1-5; TRBD1 might be the D (6 bases). The ends were cut back, 6 bases at V and 2 bases at J, with 20 bases in the middle. Germline CDR1 and CDR2: LNHNV and YYDKDF (reference sequence). The CDR3 is made up of 17 amino acids. The CDR3 DNA reads TGTGCCACCAGACTCGCTACAGTCAGGGGTGGCAATCAGCCCCAGCATTTT. Protein: CATRLATVRGGNQPQHF.

The chain links TRBV7-2 to TRBJ2-5; D possibly corresponds to TRBD2 (6 bases). Germline CDR1 reads SGHTA; CDR2 reads FQGNSA. CDR3 length: 11 amino acids. Trimming removed 5 bases at V and 7 bases at J, with 8 bases between. The CDR3 sequence: CASSPGGTQYF. CDR3 sequence (DNA): TGTGCCAGCAGCCCCGGGGGGACCCAGTACTTC. Complete variable domain (other parts from reference TRBV7-2 and TRBJ2-5): GAGVSQSPSNKVTEKGKDVELRCDPISGHTALYWYRQSLGQGLEFLIYFQGNSAPDKSGLPSDRFSAERTGGSVSTLTIQRTQQEDSAVYLCASSPGGTQYFGPGTRLLVL.

The chain uses TRBV6-5 and TRBJ2-7; 7 positions match TRBD1. V lost 6 bases and J lost 2; bases outside the gene matches: 10. This CDR3 spans 15 amino acids. In germline, CDR1 is MNHEY, CDR2 SVGAGI. The chain's CDR3 is CASRHDREPTYEQYF. CDR3 coding DNA: TGTGCCAGCAGACACGACAGGGAACCAACCTACGAGCAGTACTTC.

The chain carries TRBV19 and TRBJ2-2, with a possible D match to TRBD1 (6 bases). V was cut by 6 bases and J by 0 bases, with 11 bases left in between. The CDR3 runs 15 residues. Germline assignment: CDR1 LNHDA and CDR2 SQIVND (reference sequence). CDR3 bases: TGTGCCAGTAGCCCAAGGACAGCGAACACCGGGGAGCTGTTTTTT. Protein: CASSPRTANTGELFF.

CDR3 in amino acids: CASSPGRQGYSEAFF. The CDR3 DNA follows: TGTGCCAGCTCACCAGGGCGACAGGGCTACTCTGAAGCTTTCTTT. The chain joins TRBV18 to TRBJ1-1; TRBD1 matches at 7 bases. Germline values: CDR1 KGHSH, CDR2 LQKENI. Unmatched junction bases numbered 9, after V lost 2 bases and J lost 6 bases. The CDR3 length is 15 residues.

This chain connects TRBV10-3 to TRBJ1-1; possibly TRBD1 for D (6 bases). The CDR3 is 16 residues long. Germline assignment: CDR1 ENHRY and CDR2 SYGVKD. Deletions cut 5 bases from V and 2 bases from J, with 18 bases between. Written as DNA, the CDR3 is TGTGCCATCAGTCCTAAGGCTGACAGGTTAAACACTGAAGCTTTCTTT. Translating it yields CAISPKADRLNTEAFF.

This chain joins TRBV5-6 and TRBJ2-2, with 8 bases matching TRBD2. After removal of 4 bases from V and 5 bases from J, the junction contained 10 bases not matched to a gene. From germline, CDR1 is SGHDT and CDR2 YYEEEE. The CDR3 is made up of 16 amino acids. The CDR3 protein is CASSPPTRGGTGELFF. The CDR3 DNA reads TGTGCCAGCAGCCCACCGACACGGGGGGGAACCGGGGAGCTGTTTTTT.

The chain employs TRBV14 and TRBJ1-4; D not resolved. The CDR3 is made up of 15 amino acids. Trimming cost V 1 base and J 5 bases, with 11 bases left between them. Germline CDR1 is SGHDN and CDR2 is FVKESK. The CDR3 sequence: CASSQVGRANEKLFF. Here the CDR3 DNA reads TGTGCCAGCAGCCAAGTTGGGAGGGCGAATGAAAAACTGTTTTTT.